This T cell receptor beta chain was recovered during a study of T cell responses to AZD1222 COVID-19 vaccine. The wider study: Recipients boosted at about 4 weeks or about 12 weeks are pooled. Findings and caveats of the study: Spike was spanned by vaccine-associated CD4 TCRs, which were dominant at 160-218 and 743-854. No day 14 peak samples; only post-peak repertoires were characterized.

Sequencing was performed with immunoSEQ multiplex PCR; in TCRdb, only in-frame clones are kept and a portion is missing. The sample holds 100,000 to 120,000 clones, roughly 84% seen once. As to this clone: Its antigen remains unidentified.

J lost 4 bases, V lost 8 bases, and 6 bases had no gene match. This CDR3 has 15 amino acids. Germline V lookup: CDR1 LGHDT, CDR2 YNNKEL (reference sequence). The input for sequencing was peripheral blood, taken on day 0 of AZD1222 vaccination. This chain connects TRBV3-1 (or the pseudogene TRBV3-2) to TRBJ2-5; the match to TRBD2 covers 14 bases. The receptor's source is an adult in good health. The CDR3 region is CASGRLAGGIETQYF. As DNA, the CDR3 is TGTGCCAGCGGGAGACTAGCGGGGGGGATAGAGACCCAGTACTTC.